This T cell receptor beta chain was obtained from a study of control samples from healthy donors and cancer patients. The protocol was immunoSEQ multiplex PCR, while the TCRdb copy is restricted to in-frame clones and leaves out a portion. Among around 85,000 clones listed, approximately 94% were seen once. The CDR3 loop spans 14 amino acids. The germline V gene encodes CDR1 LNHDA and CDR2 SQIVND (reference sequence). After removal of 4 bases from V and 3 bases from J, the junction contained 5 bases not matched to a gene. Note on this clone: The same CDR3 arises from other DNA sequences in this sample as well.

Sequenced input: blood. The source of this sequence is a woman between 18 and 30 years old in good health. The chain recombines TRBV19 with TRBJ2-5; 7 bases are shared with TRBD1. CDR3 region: CASSTGQLKETQYF. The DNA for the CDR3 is TGTGCCAGTAGTACGGGACAGCTCAAAGAGACCCAGTACTTC.